This TCR beta chain was captured in a study of cytomegalovirus exposure and HLA in healthy donors. In the PCR, 60 Vbeta and 13 Jbeta primers were used. The data were produced by immunoSEQ multiplex PCR, yet TCRdb's version contains in-frame clones alone and is incomplete. The table has 200,000 to 250,000 clones, over 70% seen once. The sequence came from a boy aged 2 to 9 in good health and CMV-seronegative. The sample taken for sequencing was PBMCs.

CDR3 residues: CASRGIRGLYEQYF. The CDR3 nucleotides read TGTGCCAGCAGAGGGATAAGGGGTCTCTACGAGCAGTACTTC. This sequence joins TRBV27 and TRBJ2-7; the D gene is possibly TRBD1 (5 bases). Germline values: CDR1 MNHEY, CDR2 SMNVEV (reference sequence). Between the trimmed V and J ends, which lost 6 bases and 3 bases, there was a span of 15 bases. CDR3 length: 14 residues.